The source of this T cell receptor beta chain is a study of blood T cell repertoires in COVID-19 (dated by TCRdb to the early 2020s). The study in broad terms: Samples covering the acute and convalescent phases of COVID-19 were provided by collaborators in the United States, Italy and Spain. Subjects who had been exposed to COVID-19, were actively infected with it, or had recovered from it provided the deeply sampled blood TCRbeta repertoires that made up the dataset. The material from the prospective study consisted of cDNA or gDNA derived from T cells, B-cell-depleted T cells, or PBMCs. Where HLA class I and class II types were available, the types were taken from metadata supplied by the sample provider, not from assay-based typing. The samples were drawn from two sources: the first 160 participants of the ongoing ImmuneRACE study, and fewer than 1,500 subjects contributed by 6 global collaborators. The repertoires were released in a freely available public database meant as a resource for research on the immune response to SARS-CoV-2. A de-identified subject ID, COVID-19 status, age in years and sex were almost always included in the sample metadata. General findings and caveats noted by the study authors: The quantity of clinical and demographic metadata differed by source and by participant and was supplied without curation.

Concerning this clone: Its antigen remains unidentified. No much larger clone is present one base from it, and per-base qualities are unavailable.

Collaborating institutions collected whole blood in K2EDTA tubes following their own protocols. Collaborator samples were shipped for TCRbeta analysis as frozen whole blood, isolated PBMCs, or DNA extracted from either sample type. The immunoSEQ Assay, a bias-controlled multiplex PCR, was used to amplify TCRbeta CDR3 regions from genomic DNA. Per the original workflow: Nucleated cell counts per sample were estimated from amplification of reference gene primers within the assay. To quantify the absolute abundance of each unique TCRbeta CDR3 rearrangement, sequence reads were collapsed and filtered. For each sample, productive Simpson clonality was calculated as the square root of Simpson's diversity index across productive rearrangements. TCRdb limited this immuneACCESS table to in-frame rearrangements with V and J called. A share of clones is missing; checked studies link under half to unresolved V genes, and the rest is unexplained. From that table come the V and J calls and clone size; the DNA was used to work out D and trimming. The sample table lists some 260,000 clones, about 80% of them with a count of one. The top ten constitute approximately 3.2% of the sample.

V loses 5 bases, J loses 0 bases, and the germline ends lie 13 bases apart. As encoded in the germline V gene (reference sequence), CDR1 is LNHDA while CDR2 is SQIVND. The CDR3 runs 16 residues from the cysteine to the phenylalanine. Solely the CDR3 DNA is kept, with 48 bases framed from the first base. The sequenced material came from peripheral blood. This sequence was found in a woman older than 75 with acute or convalescent COVID-19. This receptor chain uses TRBV19 and TRBJ1-4; the D gene is perhaps TRBD1, from 5 matching bases. The CDR3 sequence is CASSARSGSTNEKLFF. Read as DNA, the sequence is TGTGCCAGTAGTGCACGATCAGGGTCAACTAATGAAAAACTGTTTTTT.